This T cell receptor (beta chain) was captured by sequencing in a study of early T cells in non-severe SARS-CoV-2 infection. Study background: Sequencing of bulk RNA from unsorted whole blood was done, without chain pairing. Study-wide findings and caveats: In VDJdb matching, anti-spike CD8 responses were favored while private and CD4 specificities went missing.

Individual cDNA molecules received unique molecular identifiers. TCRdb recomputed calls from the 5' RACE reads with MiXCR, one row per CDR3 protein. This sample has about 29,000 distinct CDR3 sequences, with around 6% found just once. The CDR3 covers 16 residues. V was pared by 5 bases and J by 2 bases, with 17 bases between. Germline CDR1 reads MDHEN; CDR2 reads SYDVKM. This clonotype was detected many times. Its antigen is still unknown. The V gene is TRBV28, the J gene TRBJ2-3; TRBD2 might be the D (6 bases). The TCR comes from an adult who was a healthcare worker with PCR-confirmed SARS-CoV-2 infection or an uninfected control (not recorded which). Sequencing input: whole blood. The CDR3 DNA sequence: TGTGCCAGCAGTCGCCTCGGACGCGGGGACACAGATACGCAGTATTTT. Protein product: CASSRLGRGDTDTQYF. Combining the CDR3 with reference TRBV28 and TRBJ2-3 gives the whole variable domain DVKVTQSSRYLVKRTGEKVFLECVQDMDHENMFWYRQDPGLGLRLIYFSYDVKMKEKGDIPEGYSVSREKKERFSLILESASTNQTSMYLCASSRLGRGDTDTQYFGPGTRLTVL.